This T cell receptor beta chain was profiled in a study of Graves' ophthalmopathy and Graves' hyperthyroidism. The CDR3 runs to 16 residues. V was pared by 8 bases and J by 5 bases, with 15 bases of the junction left unmatched. The germline CDR1 and CDR2 sequences are MNHNS and SASEGT. Only a few counts were recorded for this clonotype. TCR beta CDR3 regions were amplified from RNA transcripts. The first round was an RT-PCR with HTBI primers, and the second round was a multiplex PCR. MiXCR, applied by TCRdb to the multiplex PCR reads, yields one record per CDR3 protein. The sample has about 480,000 distinct CDR3 sequences, roughly 14% seen once.

This chain links TRBV6-1 with TRBJ2-7, with TRBD1 matching over 10 bases. Specimen: blood. The source of this sequence is a woman aged 25 to 45 with Graves' ophthalmopathy. The CDR3 region is CASLGWTGGKGDEQYF. The CDR3 bases are TGTGCCAGCCTGGGGTGGACAGGGGGAAAGGGTGACGAGCAGTACTTC.